This T cell receptor (beta chain) is from a study of PD-1 blockade in classical Hodgkin lymphoma (dated by TCRdb to about 2020). With regard to the full study: Nivolumab dosing was 3 mg/kg intravenously every 2 weeks, continuing until either disease progression or unacceptable toxicity. A peripheral blood immune signature of response to PD-1 blockade in classical Hodgkin lymphoma was defined using TCR beta sequencing and CyTOF. Overall results and qualifications from the work: Lower diversity was seen in patients whose nivolumab began less than 1 year after ASCT, and these patients were left out of later analyses so that immune reconstitution would not confound the results. Trial patients achieving complete response had baseline diversity similar to newly diagnosed patients, whereas partial responders and progressors had significantly lower diversity. By C4D1, a significant rise was seen in CD4+ TCR diversity but not in CD8+ TCR diversity (p=0.0027 vs p=0.16), and the rise was most apparent among complete responders (p=0.02). Baseline TCR diversity was reported to be lower in newly diagnosed patients than in healthy donors and to be lower still in relapsed/refractory patients. The study was restricted to a single clinical trial cohort, and the causes of repertoire differences, possibly disease activity or prior therapy, were left undefined.

In the germline V gene, CDR1 corresponds to SNHLY and CDR2 to FYNNEI. Trimmed from V: 10 bases; trimmed from J: 4 bases; junction bases lacking a gene match: 6. The CDR3 numbers 13 residues from cysteine through phenylalanine. The CDR3 DNA has 39 bases and is translated from base 1. The Qiagen DNeasy kit was used to extract genomic DNA both from unsorted PBMCs and from the negatively selected CD4+ and CD8+ fractions. Amplification of TCR beta CDR3 regions was done by immunoSEQ multiplex PCR with primers that anneal to V and J segments. A synthetic immune receptor repertoire was used to minimize amplification bias, and remaining bias was computationally removed after sequencing. On the study's bioinformatics: Repertoire diversity was quantified as the Shannon entropy index using custom Python scripts. Unsorted, CD4+ and CD8+ repertoires were examined separately, except in combined analyses, for which CD4+ and CD8+ sequences were merged in silico. A clone counted as expanded when the clone's frequency after treatment rose at least 2-fold relative to C1D1, and clones undetected at baseline were given a pseudocount of 0.5. Singleton clones were defined as clones with 0 or 1 copy at C1D1, and non-singleton clones were defined as clones with 2 or more copies. Clones expanded in unsorted samples were assigned a CD4+, CD8+ or unknown annotation through matching of protein sequences in sorted samples from the same patient. Wilcoxon tests on paired samples were used to test diversity changes from C1D1 to C4D1. Entries here come from immuneACCESS through TCRdb and include only in-frame sequences with V and J called. Some clones fail to appear in such tables; in the studies checked, an unresolved V gene covers under half of the shortfall, and the cause of the remainder is unknown. That table is the source of V, J and clone size, and D and trimming were worked out from the DNA. The sample table holds tens of thousands of clones, of which roughly nine tenths were seen once. The top ten constitute 10% of the sample.

The meaning of the sample's time point label: cycle 4 day 1 (C4D1), after 6 weeks of nivolumab. Every trial patient had relapsed following autologous stem cell transplantation, and prior brentuximab vedotin exposure was what differed among cohorts A, B and C. The trial cohort was composed of approximately 56 patients with relapsed/refractory classical Hodgkin lymphoma, for whom complete response, partial response or progressive disease was recorded as best overall response. Single-agent nivolumab was administered to trial patients in the multi-cohort phase II CheckMate 205 trial. An independent review committee assessed best overall response by applying the 2007 International Working Group response criteria. Trial PBMCs were obtained immediately prior to nivolumab initiation (C1D1) and on therapy at cycle 2 day 1 and cycle 4 day 1. Peripheral blood was collected in 8 mL Vacutainer Cell Preparation Tubes, from which PBMCs were isolated by centrifugation and then cryopreserved.

Concerning this clone: The clone's antigen remains unknown. Within one base of it there is no much larger clone, and no base qualities were kept.

The receptor was isolated from a human donor with classical Hodgkin lymphoma. The receptor chain draws on TRBV2 and TRBJ2-2, with 7 middle bases fitting TRBD1. The sequencing here drew on peripheral blood mononuclear cells (PBMCs), taken before the fourth cycle of nivolumab. The DNA sequence follows: TGTGCCATACGACAGGGCGGCACCGGGGAGCTGTTTTTT. Its coded protein is CAIRQGGTGELFF.